This TCR beta chain was captured in a study of blood T cell repertoires in COVID-19. About the study: COVID-19 samples from acute and convalescent phases originated in the United States, Italy and Spain. In each case, the material was cDNA or gDNA derived from T cells, B-cell-depleted T cells, or PBMCs.

The CDR3 extends over 20 amino acids. Germline V lookup: CDR1 LGHNA, CDR2 YNFKEQ. Trimming took 4 bases from V and 1 from J; bases not matched to a gene: 14. Clones were read by immunoSEQ multiplex PCR, and TCRdb kept only the in-frame ones, dropping some. The sample yields 110,000 to 150,000 clones, about nine tenths seen once. The sequence was collected from a man over 45 who had recovered from COVID-19. The chain links TRBV4-2 to TRBJ2-5; 14 nucleotides line up with TRBD2. Sequencing used PBMCs or T cells enriched from blood (not recorded which). The CDR3 region has the DNA TGTGCCAGCAGCCCGGGGACTAGCGGGGGTCCTGGGGCCCCCCAAGAGACCCAGTACTTC. It specifies CASSPGTSGGPGAPQETQYF.